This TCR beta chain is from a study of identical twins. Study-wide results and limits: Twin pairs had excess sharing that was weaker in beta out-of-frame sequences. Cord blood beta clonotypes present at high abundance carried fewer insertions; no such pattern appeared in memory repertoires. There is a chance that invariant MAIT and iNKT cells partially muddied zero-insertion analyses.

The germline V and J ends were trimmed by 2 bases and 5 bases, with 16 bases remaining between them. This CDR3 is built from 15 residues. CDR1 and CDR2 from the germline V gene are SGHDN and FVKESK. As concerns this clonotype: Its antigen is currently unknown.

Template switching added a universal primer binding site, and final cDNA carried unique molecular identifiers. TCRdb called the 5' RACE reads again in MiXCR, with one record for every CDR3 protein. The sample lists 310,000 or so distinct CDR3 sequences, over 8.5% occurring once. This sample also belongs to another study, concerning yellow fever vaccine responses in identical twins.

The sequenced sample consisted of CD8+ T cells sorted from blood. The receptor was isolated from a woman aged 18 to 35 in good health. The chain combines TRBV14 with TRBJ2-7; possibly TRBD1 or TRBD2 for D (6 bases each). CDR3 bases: TGTGCCAGCAGCCAACTTCGGGGGCTTGGGGACGAGCAGTACTTC. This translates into CASSQLRGLGDEQYF.